The 3 T cell receptor beta chains below all came from one sample that was sequenced in a study of CD8 T cells in Susac syndrome. RNA in amounts of roughly 0.45 to 1 ug was reverse transcribed with random hexamers. Each CDR3 protein is one row after TCRdb ran MiXCR on the immunoSEQ multiplex PCR reads. Found here are some 120,000 distinct CDR3 sequences, approximately 94% of them singletons; the top ten hold roughly 0.092%. Specimen: CD4+ T cells from PBMCs. The source of these receptors is a human donor in good health.

The V call is TRBV5-1, the J call TRBJ2-5; weak D call: TRBD2 (6 bases). From germline, CDR1 is SGHRS and CDR2 YFSETQ. Trimming took off 0 bases at V and 2 bases at J, with 14 bases between the two ends. The CDR3 runs to 16 residues. This CDR3 reads CASSLERASAQETQYF. The DNA for the CDR3 is TGCGCCAGCAGCTTGGAGAGGGCTAGCGCACAAGAGACCCAGTACTTC. Drawing the rest from reference TRBV5-1 and TRBJ2-5, the complete variable domain is KAGVTQTPRYLIKTRGQQVTLSCSPISGHRSVSWYQQTPGQGLQFLFEYFSETQRNKGNFPGRFSGRQFSNSRSEMNVSTLELGDSALYLCASSLERASAQETQYFGPGTRLLVL.

The chain links TRBV12-5 to TRBJ2-1; 7 bases map to TRBD2. The V and J ends lost 6 bases and 0 bases, in that order; junction bases with no gene match: 5. The CDR3 totals 15 residues. CDR1 and CDR2 from the germline V gene are LGHNT and FRNRAP. The CDR3 loop is CASGLTGGSYNEQFF. CDR3 bases: TGTGCTAGTGGCCTAACGGGGGGCTCCTACAATGAGCAGTTCTTC. Variable domain in full (rest from reference TRBV12-5 and TRBJ2-1): DARVTQTPRHKVTEMGQEVTMRCQPILGHNTVFWYRQTMMQGLELLAYFRNRAPLDDSGMPKDRFSAEMPDATLATLKIQPSEPRDSAVYFCASGLTGGSYNEQFFGPGTRLTVL.

The chain joins TRBV19 to TRBJ2-7; TRBD2 aligns across 7 bases. This CDR3 is 13 amino acids long. With 8 bases clipped from V and 7 bases from J, the junction kept 11 bases outside the gene matches. Germline-derived CDR1 and CDR2 are LNHDA and SQIVND (reference sequence). The CDR3 DNA sequence: TGTGCCAGTTCAAACGGGAGGCTTGGTGAGCAGTACTTC. Protein product: CASSNGRLGEQYF.